This TCR beta chain derives from a study of response to subunit inactivated influenza vaccine. V trimming: 4 bases; J trimming: 7 bases; junction bases outside the gene matches: 9. The V gene's germline CDR1 is LGHNA and CDR2 YSLEER. The CDR3 covers 15 residues. Each CDR3 protein is one row after TCRdb ran MiXCR on the RT-PCR reads. The sample shows some 520,000 distinct CDR3 sequences, about 17% of them seen only once. The chain employs TRBV4-3 and TRBJ2-1; 8 nucleotides line up with TRBD2. This sequence was found in a man aged 45 to 75 who received an inactivated influenza vaccine. The specimen comprised CD4+ T cells sorted from PBMCs, sampled around 25 months after vaccination. In DNA form, the CDR3 reads TGCGCCAGCAGCCGCCTGCCGGGAGGGCCAAATGAGCAGTTCTTC. Protein sequence: CASSRLPGGPNEQFF.